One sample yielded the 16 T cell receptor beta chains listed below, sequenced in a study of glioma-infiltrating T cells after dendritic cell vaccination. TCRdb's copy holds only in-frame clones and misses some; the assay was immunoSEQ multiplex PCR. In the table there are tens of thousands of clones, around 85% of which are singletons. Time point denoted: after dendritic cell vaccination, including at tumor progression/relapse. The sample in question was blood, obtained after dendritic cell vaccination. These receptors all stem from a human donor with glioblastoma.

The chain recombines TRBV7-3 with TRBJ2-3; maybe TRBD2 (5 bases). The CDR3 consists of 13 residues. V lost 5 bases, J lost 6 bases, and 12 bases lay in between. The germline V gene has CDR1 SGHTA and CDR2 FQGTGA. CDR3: CASSPEGTDTQYF. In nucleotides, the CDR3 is TGTGCCAGCAGCCCCGAGGGAACGGATACGCAGTATTTT.

For the CDR3, the DNA is TGCGCCAGCAGTCGGGGTGTGGACACTGAAGCTTTCTTT. Translation: CASSRGVDTEAFF. This chain joins TRBV5-1 and TRBJ1-1; D not certain. The CDR3 sequence is 13 residues long. The V end was cut by 5 bases, the J end by 3 bases, with 11 bases between. Germline loops: CDR1 SGHRS, CDR2 YFSETQ. The variable domain in full, completed from reference TRBV5-1 and TRBJ1-1, reads KAGVTQTPRYLIKTRGQQVTLSCSPISGHRSVSWYQQTPGQGLQFLFEYFSETQRNKGNFPGRFSGRQFSNSRSEMNVSTLELGDSALYLCASSRGVDTEAFFGQGTRLTVV.

DNA of the CDR3: TGTGCCAGCAGCTTAGATTTACTAGCGGACTACAATGAGCAGTTCTTC. Translation: CASSLDLLADYNEQFF. This chain links TRBV11-3 with TRBJ2-1, with 8 bases that match TRBD2. V lost 0 bases to trimming and J lost 3 bases; unmatched junction nucleotides: 4. Germline CDR1 reads SGHNT; CDR2 reads YENEEA. This CDR3 has 16 residues.

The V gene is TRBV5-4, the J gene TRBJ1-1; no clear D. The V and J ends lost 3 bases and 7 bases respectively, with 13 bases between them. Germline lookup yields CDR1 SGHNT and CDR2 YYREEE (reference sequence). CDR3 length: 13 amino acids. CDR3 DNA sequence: TGTGCCAGCAGCTCTACCCGGCCAGGTGAAGCTTTCTTT. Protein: CASSSTRPGEAFF.

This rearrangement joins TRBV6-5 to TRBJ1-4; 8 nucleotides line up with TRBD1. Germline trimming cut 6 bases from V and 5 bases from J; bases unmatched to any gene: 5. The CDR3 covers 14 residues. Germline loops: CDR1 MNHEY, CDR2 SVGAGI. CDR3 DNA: TGTGCCAGCAGCCGGGACAGGTTGAATGAAAAACTGTTTTTT. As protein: CASSRDRLNEKLFF.

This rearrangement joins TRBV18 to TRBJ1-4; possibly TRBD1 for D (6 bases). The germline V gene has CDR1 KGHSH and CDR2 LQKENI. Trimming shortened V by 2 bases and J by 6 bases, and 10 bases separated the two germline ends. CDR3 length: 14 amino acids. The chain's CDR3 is CASSPYRDDEKLFF. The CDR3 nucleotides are TGTGCCAGCTCACCATACAGGGACGATGAAAAACTGTTTTTT.

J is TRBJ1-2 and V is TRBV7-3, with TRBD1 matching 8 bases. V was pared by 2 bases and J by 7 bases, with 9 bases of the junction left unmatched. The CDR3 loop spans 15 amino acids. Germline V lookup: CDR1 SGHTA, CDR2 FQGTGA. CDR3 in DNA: TGTGCCAGCAGCTTATCGGCAGGGGGCGTCGGTGGCTACACCTTC. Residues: CASSLSAGGVGGYTF.

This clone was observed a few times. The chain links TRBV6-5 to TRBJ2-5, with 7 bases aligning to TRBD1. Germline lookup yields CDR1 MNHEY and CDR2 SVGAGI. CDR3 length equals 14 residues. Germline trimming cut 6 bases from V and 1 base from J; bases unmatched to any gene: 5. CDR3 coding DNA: TGTGCCAGCAGCCTAACAGGGGCCCAAGAGACCCAGTACTTC. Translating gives CASSLTGAQETQYF.

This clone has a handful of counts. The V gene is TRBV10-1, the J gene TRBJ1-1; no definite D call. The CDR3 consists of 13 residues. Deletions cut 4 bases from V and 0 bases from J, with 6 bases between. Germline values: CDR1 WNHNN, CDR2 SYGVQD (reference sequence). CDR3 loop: CASSVTVNTEAFF. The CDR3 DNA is TGCGCCAGCAGTGTCACGGTGAACACTGAAGCTTTCTTT.

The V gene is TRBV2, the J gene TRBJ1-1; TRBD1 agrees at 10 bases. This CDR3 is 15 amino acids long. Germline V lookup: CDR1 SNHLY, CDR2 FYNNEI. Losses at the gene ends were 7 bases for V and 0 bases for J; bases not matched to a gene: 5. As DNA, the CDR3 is TGTGCCAGCATGAGGGGACAGGGGCTGAACACTGAAGCTTTCTTT. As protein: CASMRGQGLNTEAFF.

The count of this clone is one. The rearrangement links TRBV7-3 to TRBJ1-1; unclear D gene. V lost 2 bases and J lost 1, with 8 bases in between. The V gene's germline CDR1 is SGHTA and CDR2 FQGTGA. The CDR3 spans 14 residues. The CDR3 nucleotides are TGTGCCAGCAGCTTATCTAGCGGGAACACTGAAGCTTTCTTT. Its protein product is CASSLSSGNTEAFF.

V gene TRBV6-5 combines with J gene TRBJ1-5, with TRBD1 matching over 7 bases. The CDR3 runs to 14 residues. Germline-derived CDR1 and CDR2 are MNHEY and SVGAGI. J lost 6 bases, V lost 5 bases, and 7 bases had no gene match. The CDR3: CASSPGGTFQPQHF. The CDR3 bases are TGTGCCAGCAGTCCAGGGGGTACGTTTCAGCCCCAGCATTTT.

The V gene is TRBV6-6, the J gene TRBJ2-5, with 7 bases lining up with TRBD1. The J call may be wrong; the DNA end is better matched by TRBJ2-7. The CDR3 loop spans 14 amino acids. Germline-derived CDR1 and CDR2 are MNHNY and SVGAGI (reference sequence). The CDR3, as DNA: TGTGCCAGCCTTCCCGGGACAGAACCCTACGAGCAGTACTTC. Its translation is CASLPGTEPYEQYF.

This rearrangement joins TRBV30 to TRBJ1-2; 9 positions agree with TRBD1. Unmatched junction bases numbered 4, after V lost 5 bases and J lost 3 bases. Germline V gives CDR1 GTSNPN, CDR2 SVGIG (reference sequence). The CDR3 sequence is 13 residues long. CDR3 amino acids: CAWANRGHYGYTF. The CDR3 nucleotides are TGTGCCTGGGCAAACAGGGGGCACTATGGCTACACCTTC. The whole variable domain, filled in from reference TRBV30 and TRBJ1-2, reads SQTIHQWPATLVQPVGSPLSLECTVEGTSNPNLYWYRQAAGRGLQLLFYSVGIGQISSEVPQNLSASRPQDRQFILSSKKLLLSDSGFYLCAWANRGHYGYTFGSGTRLTVV.

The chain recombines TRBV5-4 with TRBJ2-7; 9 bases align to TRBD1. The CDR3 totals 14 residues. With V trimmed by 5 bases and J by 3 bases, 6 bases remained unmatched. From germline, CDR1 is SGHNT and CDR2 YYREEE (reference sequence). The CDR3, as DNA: TGTGCCAGCAGTCCTAGGACAGGGGACTACGAGCAGTACTTC. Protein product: CASSPRTGDYEQYF.

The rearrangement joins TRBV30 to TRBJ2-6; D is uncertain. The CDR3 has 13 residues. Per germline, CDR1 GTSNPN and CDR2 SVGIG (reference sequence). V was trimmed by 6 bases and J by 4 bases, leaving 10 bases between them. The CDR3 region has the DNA TGTGCCTGCTCCCTAATAGGGGCCAACGTCCTGACTTTC. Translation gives CACSLIGANVLTF.